A single sample gave rise to the 25 T cell receptor beta chains below, sequenced in a study of T cell repertoires in cytomegalovirus infection (dated by TCRdb to between 2019 and 2020). Sample treatment or condition, as interpreted from the label and publication: in vitro stimulation with specific CMV peptide epitopes to enrich CMV-specific T cells. These reads were obtained on an Illumina HiSeq 1500. TCRdb took the public reads, trimmed them with fastp at Q25, ran MiXCR for clone calling and kept in-frame beta chains. Duplicate CDR3 protein sequences are folded into a single record with the most common DNA and genes. This sample is represented by approximately 990,000 distinct CDR3 sequences; approximately 31% of them were singletons. Jointly, the top ten make up 13% of the sample. For these receptors, no antigen is known. This material consisted of cultured CD8+ T cells from PBMCs, taken from culture after CMV antigen stimulation. These TCRs come from a human donor in good health (CMV status not recorded). Some clones in this sample may be carry-over from other donors' samples.

This clonotype has a count of ten or more. J is TRBJ2-2 and V is TRBV7-6, with 7 bases that match TRBD1. V trimming: 4 bases; J trimming: 0 bases; junction bases outside the gene matches: 2. CDR3 length equals 15 residues. From germline, CDR1 is SGHVS and CDR2 FNYEAQ. CDR3: CASSWTGSNTGELFF. The CDR3 nucleotides read TGTGCCAGCAGCTGGACAGGTTCGAACACCGGGGAGCTGTTTTTT.

This clonotype was counted ten times or more. This rearrangement joins TRBV27 to TRBJ2-3; no definite D call. Germline loops: CDR1 MNHEY, CDR2 SMNVEV (reference sequence). The CDR3 is made up of 15 amino acids. V was trimmed by 3 bases and J by 1 base, leaving 11 bases between them. This CDR3 is CASSFVFVGTDTQYF. The CDR3 DNA follows: TGTGCCAGCAGTTTTGTGTTCGTGGGCACAGATACGCAGTATTTT.

This clonotype was seen a few times. The chain carries TRBV7-2 and TRBJ2-1; the match to TRBD2 covers 12 bases. The CDR3 consists of 16 residues. V trimming: 4 bases; J trimming: 5 bases; junction bases outside the gene matches: 6. The germline V gene has CDR1 SGHTA and CDR2 FQGNSA. DNA of the CDR3: TGTGCCAGCAGCTCCCTAGCGGGGGGGCCCCACAATGAGCAGTTCTTC. It translates to CASSSLAGGPHNEQFF. Drawing the rest from reference TRBV7-2 and TRBJ2-1, the complete variable domain is GAGVSQSPSNKVTEKGKDVELRCDPISGHTALYWYRQSLGQGLEFLIYFQGNSAPDKSGLPSDRFSAERTGGSVSTLTIQRTQQEDSAVYLCASSSLAGGPHNEQFFGPGTRLTVL.

The chain employs TRBV6-6 and TRBJ2-2; tentative D call: TRBD2 (6 bases). The ends were cut back, 4 bases at V and 2 bases at J, with 23 bases in the middle. This CDR3 region has 19 residues. The germline V gene has CDR1 MNHNY and CDR2 SVGAGI (reference sequence). CDR3 bases: TGTGCCAGCAGTTCCGTTTATTCCGGGACTTCTACTAACACCGGGGAGCTGTTTTTT. Its protein product is CASSSVYSGTSTNTGELFF.

V and J are TRBV7-9 and TRBJ1-2; D is unclear. The CDR3 contains 12 residues. The germline gives CDR1 SEHNR, CDR2 FQNEAQ (reference sequence). V was trimmed by 7 bases and J by 3 bases, leaving 9 bases between them. The CDR3 nucleotides are TGTGCCAGCACCGGGGAGGACTATGGCTACACCTTC. This codes for CASTGEDYGYTF.

The rearrangement joins TRBV6-5 to TRBJ2-1; the D is unclear. With 0 bases removed from V and 9 bases from J, the gap between germline ends came to 9 bases. Germline V CDR1 and CDR2: MNHEY, SVGAGI. This CDR3 has 13 amino acids. CDR3 loop: CASSYSQLGEQFF. DNA of the CDR3: TGTGCCAGCAGTTACTCGCAGTTAGGTGAGCAGTTCTTC.

At least ten counts were recorded for this clonotype. The chain has TRBV7-9 and TRBJ2-3; D call uncertain. CDR3 length: 10 residues. CDR1 is SEHNR and CDR2 is FQNEAQ in the germline V gene (reference sequence). Trimming removed 3 bases from V and 10 bases from J, with 5 bases in between. The CDR3 DNA is TGTGCCAGCAGCTTTGGGGCGCAGTATTTT. It translates to CASSFGAQYF.

DNA of the CDR3: TGTGCCAGCAGTGACTGGCCTAGCTCAGCCTACGAGCAGTACGTC. Protein: CASSDWPSSAYEQYV. J is TRBJ2-7 and V is TRBV6-1; perhaps TRBD2 as D (5 bases). The CDR3 consists of 15 residues. Germline assignment: CDR1 MNHNS and CDR2 SASEGT. The V gene lost 3 bases and the J gene lost 2 bases, with 14 bases spanning the gap.

In the case of this clonotype: At one boundary the junction diverges from the germline segment, which might be a read error. The CDR3 nucleotides read TGTGTCAGCAGACAGCTTTTCCTGGGGCGGGACACCTCCAATGAGCAGTTCTTC. As protein: CVSRQLFLGRDTSNEQFF. V and J are TRBV6-8 and TRBJ2-1; either TRBD1 or TRBD2 may fit D (6 bases each). The germline gives CDR1 MNHGY, CDR2 SAAAGT. This CDR3 is built from 18 residues.

The rearrangement joins TRBV12-5 to TRBJ2-7; 10 nucleotides agree with TRBD1. Trimming took 5 bases from V and 2 from J; bases not matched to a gene: 9. The CDR3 extends over 16 amino acids. CDR1 is LGHNT, CDR2 FRNRAP, per germline. CDR3 region: CASGLPGQGITYEQYF. CDR3 bases: TGTGCTAGTGGTCTGCCGGGACAGGGGATAACCTACGAGCAGTACTTC.

The gene calls are TRBV25-1 and TRBJ1-6; tentative D call: TRBD1 (5 bases). CDR3 size: 14 residues. Germline V CDR1 and CDR2: MGHDK, SYGVNS. With 8 bases removed from V and 0 bases from J, the gap between germline ends came to 8 bases. The CDR3 DNA is TGTGCCAGCGAGGGGAGCTCCTATAATTCACCCCTCCACTTT. As protein: CASEGSSYNSPLHF.

On this clonotype itself: This may be a read error, as it is one base from a much larger clone. The chain links TRBV7-2 to TRBJ2-3; D remains unclear. CDR1 and CDR2 from the germline V gene are SGHTA and FQGNSA. This CDR3 comprises 12 residues. The V and J ends lost 2 bases and 4 bases respectively, with 4 bases between them. CDR3 sequence: CTSSLQPDTQYF. In nucleotides, the CDR3 is TGTACCAGCAGCTTACAACCAGATACGCAGTATTTT.

This sequence joins TRBV7-8 and TRBJ2-1, with D hard to call. The CDR3 length is 14 residues. Trimming took off 1 base at V and 7 bases at J, with 11 bases between the two ends. Germline V gene sequence: CDR1 SGHVS, CDR2 FQNEAQ. CDR3 sequence: CASSLGNVWNEQFF. CDR3 nucleotide sequence: TGTGCCAGCAGCTTAGGGAACGTTTGGAATGAGCAGTTCTTC.

This clonotype was observed a few times. This rearrangement joins TRBV27 to TRBJ1-1; no definite D call. The CDR3 is made up of 14 amino acids. Trimming removed 0 bases at V and 0 bases at J, with 5 bases between. Germline V gene lookup returns CDR1 MNHEY and CDR2 SMNVEV (reference sequence). CDR3 in amino acids: CASSLSSVNTEAFF. The CDR3, as DNA: TGTGCCAGCAGTTTATCATCAGTGAACACTGAAGCTTTCTTT.

This clonotype was found many times. The chain is built from TRBV7-2 and TRBJ1-4; perhaps TRBD1 as D (6 bases). Germline assignment: CDR1 SGHTA and CDR2 FQGNSA. This CDR3 has 13 residues. Trimming took 4 bases from V and 7 from J, leaving 10 bases between them. The CDR3 DNA sequence: TGTGCCAGCAGCTCCGGGACACTTGAAAAACTGTTTTTT. Its translation: CASSSGTLEKLFF.

The CDR3 DNA reads as TGTGCCAGCAGTTTTGTGCTGAAGGCCCTGAATCAGCCCCAGCATTTT. Translating gives CASSFVLKALNQPQHF. The chain is built from TRBV12-3 or TRBV12-4 and TRBJ1-5, with D uncertain. V was shortened by 3 bases and J by 4 bases, with 16 bases between the two germline ends. The CDR3 has 16 amino acids.

The chain couples TRBV7-9 to TRBJ2-5, with D perhaps matching TRBD2 (6 bases). Trimming took 5 bases from V and 5 from J, leaving 27 bases between them. The CDR3 is made up of 18 amino acids. Germline CDR1 SEHNR, CDR2 FQNEAQ (reference sequence). In nucleotides, the CDR3 is TGTGCCAGCAGCCCCCCAACCCCGGGGGACCCCGGTGGGGAGACCCAGTACTTC. This gives the protein CASSPPTPGDPGGETQYF.

This clonotype was recorded at least ten times. The V gene is TRBV7-2, the J gene TRBJ2-1, with 7 positions matching TRBD2. CDR3 length: 16 amino acids. The germline CDR1 and CDR2 sequences are SGHTA and FQGNSA. V shed 1 base and J 8 bases; nucleotides not matched to a gene: 11. In DNA form, the CDR3 reads TGTGCCAGCAGCTTAGTGGGCGGGGGTACTGGGGATGAGCAGTTCTTC. Translated: CASSLVGGGTGDEQFF. Looking up the rest from reference TRBV7-2 and TRBJ2-1 gives the full variable domain: GAGVSQSPSNKVTEKGKDVELRCDPISGHTALYWYRQSLGQGLEFLIYFQGNSAPDKSGLPSDRFSAERTGGSVSTLTIQRTQQEDSAVYLCASSLVGGGTGDEQFFGPGTRLTVL.

The chain links TRBV6-2 or TRBV6-3 to TRBJ2-4; D gene unclear. Trimming removed 4 bases from V and 0 bases from J, with 10 bases in between. Germline CDR1 and CDR2: MNHEY and SVGEGT. The CDR3 runs to 15 residues. The CDR3 loop is CASSSLILAKNIQYF. The CDR3 DNA reads as TGTGCCAGCAGTTCCCTAATACTAGCCAAAAACATTCAGTACTTC.

In its sample, this clonotype was seen a few times. The chain links TRBV4-1 to TRBJ1-5, with D unresolved. The CDR3 has 16 residues. Germline-derived CDR1 and CDR2 are MGHRA and YSYEKL. Deletions cut 0 bases from V and 1 base from J, with 10 bases between. The CDR3 is CASSQDPVPSNQPQHF. The CDR3 DNA is TGCGCCAGCAGCCAAGATCCCGTTCCGAGCAATCAGCCCCAGCATTTT.

This clonotype was counted only a few times. This chain uses TRBV15 with TRBJ1-5, with 9 nucleotides matching TRBD1. The CDR3 runs 15 residues. V dropped 3 bases and J dropped 4; count of bases not matched to a gene: 4. Germline assignment: CDR1 LNHNV and CDR2 YYDKDF (reference sequence). The CDR3 here is CATSRGQGRNQPQHF. The CDR3, as DNA: TGTGCCACCAGCAGGGGACAGGGTAGGAATCAGCCCCAGCATTTT.

This clonotype was counted a few times. DNA for the CDR3: TGCAGCGTTGAAAGTGGGGGCTCCTACAATGAGCAGTTCTTC. Translated: CSVESGGSYNEQFF. The chain joins TRBV29-1 to TRBJ2-1; D is possibly TRBD1 or TRBD2 (5 bases each). The V and J ends lost 2 bases and 0 bases respectively, with 8 bases between them. Per the germline V gene, CDR1 is SQVTM and CDR2 is ANQGSEA. This CDR3 region has 14 residues.

The chain carries TRBV29-1 and TRBJ1-1; D is ambiguous. CDR3 size: 13 residues. Trimming took off 6 bases at V and 1 base at J, with 12 bases between the two ends. CDR1 is SQVTM, CDR2 ANQGSEA, per germline. Here the CDR3 DNA reads TGCAGCGTCACTCGAAGGTGGAACACTGAAGCTTTCTTT. It codes for CSVTRRWNTEAFF.

Worth noting for this clonotype: An end of the junction differs from the germline gene, which may be a read error. This chain links TRBV5-1 with TRBJ2-1; D uncertain. The germline CDR1 and CDR2 sequences are SGHRS and YFSETQ. There are 16 residues in the CDR3. CDR3 sequence (DNA): TGCGCCAGCAGTCTTCCACCACGGCTGTTCCACAATGAGCAGCTCTTC. It specifies CASSLPPRLFHNEQLF. Using reference TRBV5-1 and TRBJ2-1 for the parts outside the CDR3, the full variable domain is KAGVTQTPRYLIKTRGQQVTLSCSPISGHRSVSWYQQTPGQGLQFLFEYFSETQRNKGNFPGRFSGRQFSNSRSEMNVSTLELGDSALYLCASSLPPRLFHNEQLFGPGTRLTVL.

The chain recombines TRBV7-9 with TRBJ2-1; TRBD1 agrees at 7 bases. This CDR3 comprises 15 residues. Germline V gene lookup returns CDR1 SEHNR and CDR2 FQNEAQ (reference sequence). J gave up 5 bases and V 4 bases, and 8 bases lay outside the gene matches. The CDR3 sequence: CASSSSTGLDNEQFF. CDR3 in DNA: TGTGCCAGCAGCTCCTCGACAGGGTTGGACAATGAGCAGTTCTTC.